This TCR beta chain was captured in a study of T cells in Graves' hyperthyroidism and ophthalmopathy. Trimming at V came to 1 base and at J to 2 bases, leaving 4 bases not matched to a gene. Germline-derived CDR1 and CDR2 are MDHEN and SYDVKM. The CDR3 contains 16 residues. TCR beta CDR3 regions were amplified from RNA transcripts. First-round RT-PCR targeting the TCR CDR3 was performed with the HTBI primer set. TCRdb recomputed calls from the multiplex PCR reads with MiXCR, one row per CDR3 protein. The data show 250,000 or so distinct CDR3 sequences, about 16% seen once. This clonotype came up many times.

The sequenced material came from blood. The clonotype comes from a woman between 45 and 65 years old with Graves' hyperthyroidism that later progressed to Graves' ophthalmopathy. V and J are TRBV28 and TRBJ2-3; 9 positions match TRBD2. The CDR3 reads CASSLLRGRATDTQYF. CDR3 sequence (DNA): TGTGCCAGCAGTTTATTGCGCGGGAGGGCCACAGATACGCAGTATTTT. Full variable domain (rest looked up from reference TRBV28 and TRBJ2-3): DVKVTQSSRYLVKRTGEKVFLECVQDMDHENMFWYRQDPGLGLRLIYFSYDVKMKEKGDIPEGYSVSREKKERFSLILESASTNQTSMYLCASSLLRGRATDTQYFGPGTRLTVL.